These 23 T cell receptor beta chains were all obtained from the same sample, sequenced in a study of graft-versus-host responses after intestinal transplantation. Antigen specificity for these receptors is unknown. Data came from immunoSEQ multiplex PCR; TCRdb stores just in-frame clones and leaves some out. The repertoire includes 85,000 to 100,000 clones, about 90% of them detected once, and 0.15% to 0.2% sits in the top ten. The sample consisted of unstimulated CD4+ T cells sorted from spleen or lymph node cells, taken before intestinal transplant. Receptors were obtained from a human donor who received an intestinal transplant.

This clone showed up just once. The chain uses TRBV15 and TRBJ1-3; no definite D call. CDR1 and CDR2 (germline): LNHNV, YYDKDF (reference sequence). V was pared by 1 base and J by 5 bases, with 12 bases between. The CDR3 totals 15 residues. The CDR3 sequence: CATSRGRQERNTIYF. The CDR3 DNA is TGTGCCACCAGCAGAGGACGGCAGGAACGAAACACCATATATTTT.

This clone was detected once. The chain recombines TRBV6-1 with TRBJ1-1; D gene uncertain. Trimming pared 5 bases from V and 0 bases from J, leaving 13 bases between. Germline CDR1 MNHNS, CDR2 SASEGT. The CDR3 consists of 15 residues. CDR3: CASSPRKAVNTEAFF. CDR3 DNA sequence: TGTGCCAGCAGTCCTAGGAAGGCTGTGAACACTGAAGCTTTCTTT.

The V gene is TRBV9, the J gene TRBJ2-3, with TRBD1 as a possible D gene (6 bases). The CDR3 has 13 amino acids. Germline CDR1 reads SGDLS; CDR2 reads YYNGEE. Trimming stripped 0 bases from V and 6 bases from J, with 8 bases between. The chain's CDR3 is CASSVDRVDTQYF. The CDR3 DNA reads TGTGCCAGCAGCGTAGACAGGGTGGATACGCAGTATTTT.

The chain employs TRBV10-3 and TRBJ1-5, with a possible D match to TRBD1 (5 bases). This CDR3 is 17 amino acids long. V gave up 0 bases and J gave up 3 bases, with 15 bases separating them. Germline V gene sequence: CDR1 ENHRY, CDR2 SYGVKD. CDR3 bases: TGTGCCATCAGTGAGTCGCCGGGACTGGAACTCAATCAGCCCCAGCATTTT. This translates into CAISESPGLELNQPQHF.

The chain is built from TRBV7-9 and TRBJ1-1; TRBD1 might be the D (5 bases). Germline CDR1 reads SEHNR; CDR2 reads FQNEAQ (reference sequence). This CDR3 is built from 13 residues. The germline V and J ends were trimmed by 3 bases and 0 bases, with 5 bases remaining between them. The CDR3 DNA reads as TGTGCCAGCAGCTTGACAGTGAACACTGAAGCTTTCTTT. It specifies CASSLTVNTEAFF.

Only a few counts were recorded for this clone. This chain joins TRBV4-2 and TRBJ1-4; D gene ambiguous. The CDR3 spans 16 residues. Germline CDR1 LGHNA, CDR2 YNFKEQ. Trimming left V 1 base short and J 7 bases short, with 16 bases between. This CDR3 is CASSQGFGRVIEKLFF. The CDR3 DNA follows: TGTGCCAGCAGCCAAGGTTTCGGGAGGGTTATTGAAAAACTGTTTTTT.

V gene TRBV5-1 combines with J gene TRBJ2-6; 12 bases line up with TRBD2. Trimming took 2 bases from V and 1 from J; bases not matched to a gene: 1. Germline V gene data show CDR1 as SGHRS and CDR2 as YFSETQ. This CDR3 has 17 residues. The CDR3 DNA is TGCGCCAGCAGCTTCCTAGCGGGAGGGTCTGGGGCCAACGTCCTGACTTTC. Encoded protein: CASSFLAGGSGANVLTF. The full variable domain, in which reference TRBV5-1 and TRBJ2-6 provide the parts outside the CDR3, is KAGVTQTPRYLIKTRGQQVTLSCSPISGHRSVSWYQQTPGQGLQFLFEYFSETQRNKGNFPGRFSGRQFSNSRSEMNVSTLELGDSALYLCASSFLAGGSGANVLTFGAGSRLTVL.

The rearrangement links TRBV18 to TRBJ1-3, with unresolved D. CDR1 is KGHSH and CDR2 is LQKENI in the germline V gene. Trimming took off 4 bases at V and 0 bases at J, with 7 bases between the two ends. This CDR3 is 14 amino acids long. The CDR3 is CASSQTFSGNTIYF. The CDR3 bases are TGTGCCAGCTCACAAACTTTCTCTGGAAACACCATATATTTT.

This chain links TRBV18 with TRBJ2-7, with 7 bases matching TRBD1. V dropped 3 bases and J dropped 4; count of bases not matched to a gene: 9. The CDR3 contains 15 residues. Germline V gene sequence: CDR1 KGHSH, CDR2 LQKENI. The CDR3 region is CASSPNRGSSYEQYF. The CDR3 DNA sequence: TGTGCCAGCTCACCGAACAGGGGTTCATCGTACGAGCAGTACTTC. Based on the CDR3 plus reference TRBV18 and TRBJ2-7, the full variable domain is NAGVMQNPRHLVRRRGQEARLRCSPMKGHSHVYWYRQLPEEGLKFMVYLQKENIIDESGMPKERFSAEFPKEGPSILRIQQVVRGDSAAYFCASSPNRGSSYEQYFGPGTRLTVT.

The chain joins TRBV18 to TRBJ2-5; no firm D call. The DNA matches TRBJ2-7 better at its end, which makes the J call doubtful. CDR1 KGHSH and CDR2 LQKENI come from the germline V gene. The CDR3 loop spans 13 amino acids. CDR3 residues: CASSPSFSYEQYF. CDR3 in DNA: TGTGCCAGCTCACCCTCCTTCTCCTACGAGCAGTACTTC.

The chain carries TRBV19 and TRBJ1-1; D unclear. The CDR3 totals 15 residues. Germline values: CDR1 LNHDA, CDR2 SQIVND (reference sequence). Trimming shortened V by 2 bases and J by 0 bases, and 10 bases separated the two germline ends. CDR3 sequence: CASSISAVMNTEAFF. The CDR3, as DNA: TGTGCCAGTAGTATAAGCGCAGTTATGAACACTGAAGCTTTCTTT.

The chain joins TRBV15 to TRBJ2-5; 7 bases line up with TRBD1. Per the germline V gene, CDR1 is LNHNV and CDR2 is YYDKDF (reference sequence). V was pared by 1 base and J by 1 base, with 3 bases of the junction left unmatched. The CDR3 loop spans 15 amino acids. CDR3 DNA: TGTGCCACCAGCAGAGGTTACAGGGGCCAAGAGACCCAGTACTTC. Protein: CATSRGYRGQETQYF.

The chain uses TRBV19 and TRBJ2-7; 7 bases match TRBD1. V dropped 1 base and J dropped 4; count of bases not matched to a gene: 1. There are 13 residues in the CDR3. Germline CDR1 LNHDA, CDR2 SQIVND (reference sequence). The CDR3 DNA reads as TGTGCCAGTAGTATAGGGGGACAGTACGAGCAGTACTTC. Protein sequence: CASSIGGQYEQYF.

The chain recombines TRBV4-3 with TRBJ2-3, with 9 bases lining up with TRBD2. The CDR3 totals 20 residues. The J segment lost 2 bases and the V segment lost 0 bases, leaving 15 bases of the junction unmatched. Germline loops: CDR1 LGHNA, CDR2 YSLEER. CDR3 sequence: CASSQDLASGGQGPTDTQYF. The CDR3 DNA reads TGCGCCAGCAGCCAAGATCTGGCCAGCGGGGGGCAGGGGCCCACAGATACGCAGTATTTT.

The V and J genes are TRBV19 and TRBJ2-7, with a weak D call TRBD2 (5 bases). There are 15 residues in the CDR3. V was shortened by 0 bases and J by 3 bases, with 12 bases between the two germline ends. From germline, CDR1 is LNHDA and CDR2 SQIVND (reference sequence). CDR3 sequence: CASSIDRLAVYEQYF. The CDR3 DNA follows: TGTGCCAGTAGTATAGATCGTCTAGCAGTCTACGAGCAGTACTTC.

The chain links TRBV5-4 to TRBJ1-2, with 8 nucleotides matching TRBD1. The V and J ends lost 3 bases and 4 bases, in that order; junction bases with no gene match: 5. CDR1 is SGHNT, CDR2 YYREEE, per germline (reference sequence). The CDR3 contains 14 residues. The CDR3: CASSWGDRTYGYTF. The CDR3 DNA is TGTGCCAGCAGCTGGGGGGACAGGACCTATGGCTACACCTTC.

The chain carries TRBV4-1 and TRBJ2-1, with D perhaps matching TRBD2 (6 bases). The V and J ends lost 3 bases and 0 bases respectively, with 18 bases between them. The CDR3 totals 18 residues. Germline lookup yields CDR1 MGHRA and CDR2 YSYEKL. The CDR3 here is CASSHLPIAELSYNEQFF. The CDR3 DNA sequence: TGCGCCAGCAGCCACTTACCGATAGCGGAGCTCTCCTACAATGAGCAGTTCTTC.

This clone came up once. The chain uses TRBV9 and TRBJ1-2, with 8 nucleotides matching TRBD1. This CDR3 has 14 residues. The V gene's germline CDR1 is SGDLS and CDR2 YYNGEE. V was pared by 3 bases and J by 4 bases, with 5 bases of the junction left unmatched. CDR3 region: CASSGGTGFYGYTF. The DNA for the CDR3 is TGTGCCAGCAGCGGGGGGACAGGTTTCTATGGCTACACCTTC.

The genes are TRBV27 and TRBJ1-1; D is perhaps TRBD1 (5 bases). CDR1 is MNHEY and CDR2 is SMNVEV in the germline V gene (reference sequence). V lost 7 bases and J lost 4, with 10 bases in between. The CDR3 runs to 12 residues. CDR3: CASIKGCTEAFF. The CDR3 region has the DNA TGTGCCAGCATCAAGGGGTGCACTGAAGCTTTCTTT.

V usage is TRBV7-6 and J usage is TRBJ1-1; 10 nucleotides line up with TRBD1. The CDR3 sequence is 14 residues long. Trimming cost V 5 bases and J 4 bases; bases outside gene matches: 4. Germline lookup yields CDR1 SGHVS and CDR2 FNYEAQ. CDR3 DNA sequence: TGTGCCAGCAGCCGGACAGGGGGGGGCACTGAAGCTTTCTTT. This gives the protein CASSRTGGGTEAFF.

V gene TRBV6-5 combines with J gene TRBJ2-7; a possible D gene is TRBD2 (5 bases). Trimming took off 5 bases at V and 3 bases at J, with 17 bases between the two ends. The CDR3 runs to 15 residues. Germline CDR1 reads MNHEY; CDR2 reads SVGAGI. The CDR3 here is CASSQTSDGGYEQYF. DNA of the CDR3: TGTGCCAGCAGTCAGACATCCGACGGAGGCTACGAGCAGTACTTC.

The V call is TRBV5-6, the J call TRBJ1-6; maybe TRBD1 (6 bases). Trimming cost V 2 bases and J 5 bases, with 11 bases left between them. This CDR3 comprises 15 residues. The germline V gene encodes CDR1 SGHDT and CDR2 YYEEEE. CDR3 DNA sequence: TGTGCCAGCAGCTTAGGGGGAATCCATAATTCACCCCTCCACTTT. It specifies CASSLGGIHNSPLHF.

CDR3 sequence reads: CATENRQGASEKLFF. CDR3 bases: TGTGCCACTGAGAATCGACAGGGGGCCTCGGAGAAACTGTTTTTT. The V gene is TRBV10-3, the J gene TRBJ1-4; TRBD1 agrees at 10 bases. Trimming removed 10 bases from V and 11 bases from J; junction bases left unmatched: 16. Germline CDR1 ENHRY, CDR2 SYGVKD. CDR3 length: 15 residues.